The 19 T cell receptor beta chains listed next were all sequenced from one sample in a study of blood T cell repertoires in COVID-19. Generated by immunoSEQ multiplex PCR, the TCRdb table keeps only in-frame clones and is missing some. Of around 310,000 clones detected, about 90% appear once; the ten largest clones hold over 9%. What was sequenced was PBMCs or T cells enriched from blood (not recorded which). The receptors come from a woman aged 30 to 39 who had recovered from COVID-19.

The J gene is TRBJ2-1, the V gene TRBV7-2; 7 bases are shared with TRBD2. V shed 5 bases and J 10 bases; nucleotides not matched to a gene: 5. Germline CDR1 SGHTA, CDR2 FQGNSA. This CDR3 is 12 amino acids long. The CDR3 DNA reads TGTGCCAGCAGCCCCTTGGGAGGGGAGCAGTTCTTC. This sequence encodes CASSPLGGEQFF.

The V gene is TRBV27, the J gene TRBJ1-2; D gene unclear. Germline V gives CDR1 MNHEY, CDR2 SMNVEV (reference sequence). The V gene lost 2 bases and the J gene lost 4 bases, with 14 bases spanning the gap. CDR3 size: 15 residues. The CDR3 loop is CASSLIGPSPYGYTF. CDR3 sequence (DNA): TGTGCCAGCAGTTTAATTGGGCCCTCACCCTATGGCTACACCTTC.

The chain joins TRBV19 to TRBJ1-5; D call uncertain. The CDR3 consists of 16 residues. Germline lookup yields CDR1 LNHDA and CDR2 SQIVND (reference sequence). V was clipped by 6 bases and J by 3 bases, with 18 bases between them. CDR3 amino acids: CASRPMPGSVNQPQHF. Written as DNA, the CDR3 is TGTGCCAGTAGGCCTATGCCGGGGTCTGTCAATCAGCCCCAGCATTTT.

The chain employs TRBV6-6 and TRBJ2-3; D is possibly TRBD1 (6 bases). Germline assignment: CDR1 MNHNY and CDR2 SVGAGI (reference sequence). The CDR3 is 14 amino acids. V gave up 6 bases and J gave up 0 bases, with 10 bases separating them. The CDR3 sequence: CASRFGQSTDTQYF. DNA of the CDR3: TGTGCCAGCAGATTCGGACAGAGCACAGATACGCAGTATTTT.

V is TRBV4-2 and J is TRBJ2-7, with D possibly TRBD2 on 6 matching bases. Germline CDR1 reads LGHNA; CDR2 reads YNFKEQ. V lost 6 bases, J lost 2 bases, and 20 bases lay in between. This CDR3 spans 16 amino acids. CDR3 sequence (DNA): TGTGCCAGCAGGCAGAGCGGGCTAGCGCCAACCTACGAGCAGTACTTC. It yields the protein CASRQSGLAPTYEQYF.

This chain links TRBV9 with TRBJ1-1; D perhaps matches TRBD1 (5 bases). The CDR3 is 16 residues long. Germline V gene lookup returns CDR1 SGDLS and CDR2 YYNGEE. V was shortened by 0 bases and J by 0 bases, with 12 bases between the two germline ends. The CDR3 protein is CASSVGKDRLNTEAFF. The DNA for the CDR3 is TGTGCCAGCAGCGTAGGAAAAGACAGATTGAACACTGAAGCTTTCTTT.

A single count supports this clone. This chain links TRBV5-4 with TRBJ2-1, with 14 bases aligning to TRBD2. From germline, CDR1 is SGHNT and CDR2 YYREEE (reference sequence). The V and J ends lost 0 bases and 6 bases, in that order; junction bases with no gene match: 5. The CDR3 is made up of 17 amino acids. CDR3 sequence: CASSLDLGTSGSNEQFF. For the CDR3, the DNA is TGTGCCAGCAGCTTGGATCTCGGGACTAGCGGGAGCAATGAGCAGTTCTTC.

The DNA of the CDR3 is TGTGCCAGCAGCTTAGGACTAGCGGGAGGAGAGACCCAGTACTTC. Translating gives CASSLGLAGGETQYF. The chain carries TRBV11-2 and TRBJ2-5; 13 bases align to TRBD2. With 1 base clipped from V and 4 bases from J, the junction kept 0 bases outside the gene matches. The germline CDR1 and CDR2 sequences are SGHAT and FQNNGV. This CDR3 is built from 15 residues.

The rearrangement joins TRBV11-2 to TRBJ2-3, with TRBD2 identical over 10 bases. Germline trimming cut 5 bases from V and 2 bases from J; bases unmatched to any gene: 4. Germline lookup yields CDR1 SGHAT and CDR2 FQNNGV. This CDR3 is 15 amino acids long. CDR3 sequence reads: CASSQTSGYTDTQYF. In nucleotides, the CDR3 is TGTGCCAGCAGCCAGACTAGCGGGTACACAGATACGCAGTATTTT.

The J gene is TRBJ2-7, the V gene TRBV5-1; D perhaps matches TRBD1 (5 bases). The CDR3 is 15 amino acids. Germline loops: CDR1 SGHRS, CDR2 YFSETQ. V was clipped by 2 bases and J by 3 bases, with 15 bases between them. In nucleotides, the CDR3 is TGCGCCAGCAGCTTCTCAGGGCTATTGGGCTACGAGCAGTACTTC. It encodes CASSFSGLLGYEQYF.

This clone was observed once. This chain links TRBV19 with TRBJ2-5; maybe TRBD1 (5 bases). The germline CDR1 and CDR2 sequences are LNHDA and SQIVND (reference sequence). The CDR3 contains 14 residues. Between the trimmed V and J ends, which lost 5 bases and 5 bases, there was a span of 15 bases. CDR3 amino acids: CASSAGSRLETQYF. The DNA of the CDR3 is TGTGCCAGTAGTGCAGGGTCCCGGTTGGAGACCCAGTACTTC. Variable domain in full (rest from reference TRBV19 and TRBJ2-5): DGGITQSPKYLFRKEGQNVTLSCEQNLNHDAMYWYRQDPGQGLRLIYYSQIVNDFQKGDIAEGYSVSREKKESFPLTVTSAQKNPTAFYLCASSAGSRLETQYFGPGTRLLVL.

The gene calls are TRBV19 and TRBJ2-3; TRBD2 matches 7 bases. The CDR3 length is 18 residues. Germline assignment: CDR1 LNHDA and CDR2 SQIVND (reference sequence). V lost 6 bases and J lost 5; bases outside the gene matches: 20. CDR3 in DNA: TGTGCCAGTAGAAACATCCAGTCGGGGAGGGTGATAGGAGATACGCAGTATTTT. As protein: CASRNIQSGRVIGDTQYF.

This clone was seen more than once but under ten times. The chain recombines TRBV5-1 with TRBJ1-1; no reliable D call. The CDR3 consists of 13 residues. The ends were cut back, 6 bases at V and 5 bases at J, with 14 bases in the middle. Germline V gene sequence: CDR1 SGHRS, CDR2 YFSETQ. CDR3 sequence reads: CASTEGMGTEAFF. Here the CDR3 DNA reads TGCGCCAGCACCGAGGGAATGGGGACTGAAGCTTTCTTT.

This clone was seen only once. The genes are TRBV5-6 and TRBJ2-3; 10 positions match TRBD2. The CDR3 sequence is 15 residues long. Losses at the gene ends were 4 bases for V and 6 bases for J; bases not matched to a gene: 8. CDR1 and CDR2 (germline): SGHDT, YYEEEE. CDR3 DNA sequence: TGTGCCAGCAGCCCAGGGACTAGCGCTAGGGATACGCAGTATTTT. It yields the protein CASSPGTSARDTQYF.

The chain joins TRBV10-1 to TRBJ2-4; D may be TRBD1 (5 bases). V was shortened by 8 bases and J by 15 bases, with 23 bases between the two germline ends. The CDR3 sequence is 13 residues long. Germline V CDR1 and CDR2: WNHNN, SYGVQD (reference sequence). CDR3 sequence reads: CASRIGAERVRYF. CDR3 DNA sequence: TGCGCCAGCCGGATAGGGGCAGAAAGGGTGAGGTACTTC.

The chain carries TRBV15 and TRBJ2-7; D not resolved. The germline gives CDR1 LNHNV, CDR2 YYDKDF (reference sequence). The CDR3 has 13 residues. V was trimmed by 4 bases and J by 0 bases, leaving 7 bases between them. Here the CDR3 reads CATSTINSYEQYF. The DNA of the CDR3 is TGTGCCACCAGCACTATTAACTCCTACGAGCAGTACTTC.

The chain has TRBV7-2 and TRBJ1-4; no reliable D call. CDR3 length equals 16 residues. The V end lost 1 base, the J end lost 0 bases, and 9 bases lay between the germline ends. CDR1 and CDR2 (germline): SGHTA, FQGNSA. The CDR3 is CASSLGLHATNEKLFF. The CDR3 nucleotides read TGTGCCAGCAGCTTAGGGCTGCATGCAACTAATGAAAAACTGTTTTTT.

The chain couples TRBV6-5 to TRBJ2-2; 7 nucleotides agree with TRBD1. The CDR3 sequence is 14 residues long. Germline assignment: CDR1 MNHEY and CDR2 SVGAGI. V lost 6 bases and J lost 4; bases outside the gene matches: 5. The CDR3 DNA reads as TGTGCCAGCAGCAGCACAGGGGTCACCGGGGAGCTGTTTTTT. Translation gives CASSSTGVTGELFF.

The V call is TRBV6-5, the J call TRBJ2-5; 7 bases align to TRBD2. The CDR3 length is 15 residues. The V gene's germline CDR1 is MNHEY and CDR2 SVGAGI. V was clipped by 7 bases and J by 5 bases; unmatched bases: 13. The CDR3 coding sequence is TGTGCCAGCAATCTAAGAATGGGAGGGAGGGAGACCCAGTACTTC. This sequence encodes CASNLRMGGRETQYF.